These 9 T cell receptor beta chains were sequenced from one sample in a study of blood T cell repertoires in COVID-19. Only in-frame clones appear in the TCRdb table, and some are missing; sequencing was by immunoSEQ multiplex PCR. The sample lists tens of thousands of clones; approximately 80% were seen once. Sequencing was performed on peripheral blood. These receptors were obtained from a woman aged 55-75 years with acute or convalescent COVID-19.

The CDR3 DNA reads TGTGCCACCGAGTTGTCAGGTGAAGCTTTCTTT. Translation: CATELSGEAFF. The chain recombines TRBV6-5 with TRBJ1-1; no clear D. The germline V gene has CDR1 MNHEY and CDR2 SVGAGI. This CDR3 has 11 residues. Trimming removed 10 bases from V and 7 bases from J, with 13 bases in between.

This rearrangement joins TRBV11-2 to TRBJ1-3; weak D call: TRBD1 (6 bases). CDR1 is SGHAT and CDR2 is FQNNGV in the germline V gene. The CDR3 spans 15 residues. Trimming removed 0 bases at V and 1 base at J, with 7 bases between. CDR3 coding DNA: TGTGCCAGCAGCTTAGAGGGGGCATCTGGAAACACCATATATTTT. It codes for CASSLEGASGNTIYF.

The gene calls are TRBV5-1 and TRBJ1-2, with 8 bases matching TRBD1. CDR1 and CDR2 (germline): SGHRS, YFSETQ. CDR3 size: 14 residues. With V trimmed by 1 base and J by 3 bases, 2 bases remained unmatched. DNA of the CDR3: TGCGCCAGCAGCTTGCAGGGGGCGGACTATGGCTACACCTTC. It translates to CASSLQGADYGYTF. The entire variable domain, with the rest obtained from reference TRBV5-1 and TRBJ1-2, is as follows: KAGVTQTPRYLIKTRGQQVTLSCSPISGHRSVSWYQQTPGQGLQFLFEYFSETQRNKGNFPGRFSGRQFSNSRSEMNVSTLELGDSALYLCASSLQGADYGYTFGSGTRLTVV.

The chain couples TRBV5-1 to TRBJ1-1, with D possibly being TRBD1 (5 bases). With 3 bases removed from V and 4 bases from J, the gap between germline ends came to 19 bases. CDR1 is SGHRS and CDR2 is YFSETQ in the germline V gene. The CDR3 has 16 residues. CDR3 sequence: CASSWGESIESTEAFF. Here the CDR3 DNA reads TGCGCCAGCAGCTGGGGGGAATCGATCGAAAGCACTGAAGCTTTCTTT. Combining the CDR3 with reference TRBV5-1 and TRBJ1-1 gives the whole variable domain KAGVTQTPRYLIKTRGQQVTLSCSPISGHRSVSWYQQTPGQGLQFLFEYFSETQRNKGNFPGRFSGRQFSNSRSEMNVSTLELGDSALYLCASSWGESIESTEAFFGQGTRLTVV.

The chain carries TRBV7-3 and TRBJ2-3; the match to TRBD1 covers 7 bases. The germline V gene encodes CDR1 SGHTA and CDR2 FQGTGA. The CDR3 consists of 14 residues. Trimming took 5 bases from V and 5 from J; bases not matched to a gene: 7. CDR3 loop: CASSATGVGDTQYF. Written as DNA, the CDR3 is TGTGCCAGCAGCGCTACAGGGGTGGGAGATACGCAGTATTTT.

The table lists this clone with a few counts. The chain employs TRBV9 and TRBJ1-1; D is uncertain. Germline CDR1 and CDR2: SGDLS and YYNGEE. The V end lost 0 bases, the J end lost 0 bases, and 9 bases lay between the germline ends. This CDR3 has 15 residues. The CDR3 loop is CASSVATAMNTEAFF. Written as DNA, the CDR3 is TGTGCCAGCAGCGTAGCAACAGCCATGAACACTGAAGCTTTCTTT.

The chain combines TRBV19 with TRBJ1-2; perhaps TRBD1 as D (5 bases). V lost 3 bases to trimming and J lost 0 bases, with 20 bases between them. The germline V gene encodes CDR1 LNHDA and CDR2 SQIVND (reference sequence). CDR3 length: 18 residues. The CDR3 DNA reads as TGTGCCAGTAGTATGCCCCCCCCGGACGGGGGAGCTAACTATGGCTACACCTTC. Its translation is CASSMPPPDGGANYGYTF.

In DNA, the CDR3 is TGTGCCAGCAGTTCAGGGGGTTTGATAAACATTCAGTACTTC. Translation gives CASSSGGLINIQYF. The gene calls are TRBV6-5 and TRBJ2-4; 7 bases are a match to TRBD1. In germline, CDR1 is MNHEY, CDR2 SVGAGI. With 4 bases clipped from V and 6 bases from J, the junction kept 6 bases outside the gene matches. The CDR3 sequence is 14 residues long.

J is TRBJ2-7 and V is TRBV19, with a possible D match to TRBD1 (6 bases). Germline V CDR1 and CDR2: LNHDA, SQIVND (reference sequence). Trimming took off 4 bases at V and 2 bases at J, with 15 bases between the two ends. The CDR3 is 15 residues long. CDR3 sequence reads: CASSTEMTGPYEQYF. In DNA form, the CDR3 reads TGTGCCAGTAGTACCGAAATGACAGGACCCTACGAGCAGTACTTC.